Following are 8 T cell receptor beta chains from one sample sequenced in a study of blood T cell repertoires in COVID-19. Sequenced by immunoSEQ multiplex PCR; TCRdb stores in-frame clones only, minus some. The repertoire includes approximately 170,000 clones, 65% to 85% of them detected once, and approximately 10% sits in the top ten. Material: peripheral blood. The receptors originated from a man aged 65-85 years with active or convalescent COVID-19.

The DNA for the CDR3 is TGTGCCAGTAGTGCAGGGGCCTTTAACTATGGCTACACCTTC. Protein sequence: CASSAGAFNYGYTF. This sequence joins TRBV19 and TRBJ1-2, with D possibly TRBD1 on 6 matching bases. V was shortened by 5 bases and J by 1 base, with 11 bases between the two germline ends. The germline V gene has CDR1 LNHDA and CDR2 SQIVND (reference sequence). This CDR3 has 14 amino acids.

This clone was seen a handful of times. V and J are TRBV5-1 and TRBJ2-2; maybe TRBD2 (5 bases). Germline-derived CDR1 and CDR2 are SGHRS and YFSETQ. Between the trimmed V and J ends, which lost 3 bases and 2 bases, there was a span of 14 bases. There are 16 residues in the CDR3. The CDR3 nucleotides are TGCGCCAGCAGCTGGGCCCCGGGAACCAACACCGGGGAGCTGTTTTTT. It is translated as CASSWAPGTNTGELFF. The full variable domain, completed using reference TRBV5-1 and TRBJ2-2, is KAGVTQTPRYLIKTRGQQVTLSCSPISGHRSVSWYQQTPGQGLQFLFEYFSETQRNKGNFPGRFSGRQFSNSRSEMNVSTLELGDSALYLCASSWAPGTNTGELFFGEGSRLTVL.

The CDR3 protein is CASSDTGKETQYF. The CDR3, as DNA: TGTGCCAGCAGTGACACAGGAAAAGAGACCCAGTACTTC. The chain links TRBV2 to TRBJ2-5; a weak D match, TRBD1 (5 bases). The CDR3 is made up of 13 amino acids. V was shortened by 3 bases and J by 3 bases, with 8 bases between the two germline ends. Germline CDR1 SNHLY, CDR2 FYNNEI.

V is TRBV6-5 and J is TRBJ2-7; tentative D call: TRBD1 (6 bases). The CDR3 covers 14 residues. The germline V and J ends were trimmed by 2 bases and 3 bases, with 11 bases remaining between them. The V gene's germline CDR1 is MNHEY and CDR2 SVGAGI. CDR3 sequence: CASSYIGQFYEQYF. As DNA, the CDR3 is TGTGCCAGCAGTTACATCGGACAGTTCTACGAGCAGTACTTC.

The chain couples TRBV10-3 to TRBJ1-1; 8 bases match TRBD1. V lost 6 bases to trimming and J lost 2 bases; unmatched junction nucleotides: 11. The CDR3 consists of 16 residues. CDR1 is ENHRY, CDR2 SYGVKD, per germline. The CDR3 region has the DNA TGTGCCATCAGGGAAGGACAGGGCCAAACCAACACTGAAGCTTTCTTT. Its translation: CAIREGQGQTNTEAFF.

The V and J genes are TRBV6-6 and TRBJ2-3; 7 bases align to TRBD1. CDR3 length: 15 amino acids. J lost 1 base, V lost 4 bases, and 5 bases had no gene match. The germline V gene has CDR1 MNHNY and CDR2 SVGAGI (reference sequence). The CDR3 loop is CASSSRQGGTDTQYF. DNA of the CDR3: TGTGCCAGCAGTTCGAGACAGGGAGGCACAGATACGCAGTATTTT.

The chain is built from TRBV7-9 and TRBJ2-7; 8 positions agree with TRBD1. Germline loops: CDR1 SEHNR, CDR2 FQNEAQ (reference sequence). Losses at the gene ends were 8 bases for V and 0 bases for J; bases not matched to a gene: 6. This CDR3 spans 14 amino acids. The CDR3 loop is CASRGTGSSYEQYF. The CDR3 DNA follows: TGTGCCAGCCGGGGGACAGGAAGCTCCTACGAGCAGTACTTC.

V is TRBV9 and J is TRBJ1-2; 7 bases align to TRBD1. Looked up from germline, CDR1 is SGDLS and CDR2 is YYNGEE. This CDR3 has 13 amino acids. The ends lost 2 bases at V and 4 bases at J; junction bases unmatched: 2. CDR3 amino acids: CASSVNRGYGYTF. DNA of the CDR3: TGTGCCAGCAGCGTCAACAGGGGCTATGGCTACACCTTC.